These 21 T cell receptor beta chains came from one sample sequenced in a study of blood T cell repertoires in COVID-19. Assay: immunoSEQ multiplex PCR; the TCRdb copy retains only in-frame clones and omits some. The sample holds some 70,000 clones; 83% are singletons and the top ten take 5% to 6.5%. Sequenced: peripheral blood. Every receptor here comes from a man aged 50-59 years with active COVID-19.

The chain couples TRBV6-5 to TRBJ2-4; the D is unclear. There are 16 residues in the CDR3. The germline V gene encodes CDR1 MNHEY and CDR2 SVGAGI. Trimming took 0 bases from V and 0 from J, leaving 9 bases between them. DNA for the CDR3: TGTGCCAGCAGTTACTCCCAACAGCTAGCCAAAAACATTCAGTACTTC. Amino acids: CASSYSQQLAKNIQYF.

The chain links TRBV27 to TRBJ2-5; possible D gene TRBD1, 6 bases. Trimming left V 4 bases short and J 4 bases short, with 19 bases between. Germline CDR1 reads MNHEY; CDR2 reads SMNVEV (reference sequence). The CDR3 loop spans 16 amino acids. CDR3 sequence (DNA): TGTGCCAGCAGTTCGATAACAGGGCCGGGAAGAGAGACCCAGTACTTC. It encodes CASSSITGPGRETQYF.

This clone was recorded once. This CDR3 is CASSVGLAGRVQTQYF. CDR3 nucleotides: TGTGCCAGCAGCGTAGGACTAGCGGGAAGAGTTCAGACCCAGTACTTC. V gene TRBV9 combines with J gene TRBJ2-5; 11 positions match TRBD2. Germline trimming cut 0 bases from V and 6 bases from J; bases unmatched to any gene: 7. The CDR3 covers 16 residues. Germline loops: CDR1 SGDLS, CDR2 YYNGEE. The full variable domain, its missing parts supplied by reference TRBV9 and TRBJ2-5, is DSGVTQTPKHLITATGQRVTLRCSPRSGDLSVYWYQQSLDQGLQFLIQYYNGEERAKGNILERFSAQQFPDLHSELNLSSLELGDSALYFCASSVGLAGRVQTQYFGPGTRLLVL.

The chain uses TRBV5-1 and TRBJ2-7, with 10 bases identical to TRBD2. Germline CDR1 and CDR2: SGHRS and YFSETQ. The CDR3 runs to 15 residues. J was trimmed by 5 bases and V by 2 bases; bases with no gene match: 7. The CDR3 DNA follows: TGCGCCAGCAGCTTCACGGGACTAGCGTTCGACGAGCAGTACTTC. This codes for CASSFTGLAFDEQYF. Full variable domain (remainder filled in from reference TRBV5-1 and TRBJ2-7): KAGVTQTPRYLIKTRGQQVTLSCSPISGHRSVSWYQQTPGQGLQFLFEYFSETQRNKGNFPGRFSGRQFSNSRSEMNVSTLELGDSALYLCASSFTGLAFDEQYFGPGTRLTVT.

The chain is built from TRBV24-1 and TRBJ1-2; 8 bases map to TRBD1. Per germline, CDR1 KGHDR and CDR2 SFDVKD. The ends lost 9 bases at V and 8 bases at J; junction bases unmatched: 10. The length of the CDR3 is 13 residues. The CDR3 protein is CATRRQGSAGYTF. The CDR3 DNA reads TGTGCCACCCGTAGACAGGGGTCTGCGGGCTACACCTTC.

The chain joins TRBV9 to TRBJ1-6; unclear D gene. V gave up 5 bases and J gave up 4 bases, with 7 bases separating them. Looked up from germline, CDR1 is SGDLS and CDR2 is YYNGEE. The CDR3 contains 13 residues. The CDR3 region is CASSQDYNSPLHF. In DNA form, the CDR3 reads TGTGCCAGCAGTCAGGATTATAATTCACCCCTCCACTTT. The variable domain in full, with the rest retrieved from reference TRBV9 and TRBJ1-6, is DSGVTQTPKHLITATGQRVTLRCSPRSGDLSVYWYQQSLDQGLQFLIQYYNGEERAKGNILERFSAQQFPDLHSELNLSSLELGDSALYFCASSQDYNSPLHFGNGTRLTVT.

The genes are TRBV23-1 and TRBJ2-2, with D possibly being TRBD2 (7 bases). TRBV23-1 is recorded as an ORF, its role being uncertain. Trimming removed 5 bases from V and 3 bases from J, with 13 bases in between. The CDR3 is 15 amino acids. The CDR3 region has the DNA TGCGCCAGCAGTTCGCGGGGGCGGTACACCGGGGAGCTGTTTTTT. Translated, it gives CASSSRGRYTGELFF.

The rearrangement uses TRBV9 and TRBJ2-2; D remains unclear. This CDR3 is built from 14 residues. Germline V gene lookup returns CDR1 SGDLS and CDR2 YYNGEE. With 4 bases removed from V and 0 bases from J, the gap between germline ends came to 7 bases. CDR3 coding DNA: TGTGCCAGCAGCCCCAGGACGAACACCGGGGAGCTGTTTTTT. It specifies CASSPRTNTGELFF. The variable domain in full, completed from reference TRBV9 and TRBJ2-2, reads DSGVTQTPKHLITATGQRVTLRCSPRSGDLSVYWYQQSLDQGLQFLIQYYNGEERAKGNILERFSAQQFPDLHSELNLSSLELGDSALYFCASSPRTNTGELFFGEGSRLTVL.

The CDR3 sequence: CASSSASRSYNEQFF. Here the CDR3 DNA reads TGTGCCAGCAGCTCTGCTAGCCGCTCCTACAATGAGCAGTTCTTC. The chain recombines TRBV5-4 with TRBJ2-1; D possibly corresponds to TRBD2 (5 bases). V was pared by 3 bases and J by 0 bases, with 10 bases between. CDR1 is SGHNT, CDR2 YYREEE, per germline (reference sequence). The CDR3 loop spans 15 amino acids.

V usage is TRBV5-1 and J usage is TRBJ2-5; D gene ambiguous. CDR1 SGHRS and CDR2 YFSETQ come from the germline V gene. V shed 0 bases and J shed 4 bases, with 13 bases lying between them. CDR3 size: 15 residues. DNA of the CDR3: TGCGCCAGCAGCTTGGCTACCCCGGTCCGAGAGACCCAGTACTTC. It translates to CASSLATPVRETQYF. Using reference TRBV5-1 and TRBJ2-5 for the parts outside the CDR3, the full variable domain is KAGVTQTPRYLIKTRGQQVTLSCSPISGHRSVSWYQQTPGQGLQFLFEYFSETQRNKGNFPGRFSGRQFSNSRSEMNVSTLELGDSALYLCASSLATPVRETQYFGPGTRLLVL.

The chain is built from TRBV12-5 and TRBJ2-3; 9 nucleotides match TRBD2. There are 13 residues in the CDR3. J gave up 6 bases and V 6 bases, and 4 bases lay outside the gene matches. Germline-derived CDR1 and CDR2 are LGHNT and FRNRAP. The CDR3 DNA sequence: TGTGCTAGTGGCTATAGCGGGAGCGATACGCAGTATTTT. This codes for CASGYSGSDTQYF.

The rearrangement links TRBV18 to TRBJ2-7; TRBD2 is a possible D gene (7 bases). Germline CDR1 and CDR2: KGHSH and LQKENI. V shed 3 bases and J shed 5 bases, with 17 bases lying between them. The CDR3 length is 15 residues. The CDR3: CASSPIRGAVHEQYF. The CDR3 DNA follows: TGTGCCAGCTCACCCATCCGGGGGGCGGTTCACGAGCAGTACTTC.

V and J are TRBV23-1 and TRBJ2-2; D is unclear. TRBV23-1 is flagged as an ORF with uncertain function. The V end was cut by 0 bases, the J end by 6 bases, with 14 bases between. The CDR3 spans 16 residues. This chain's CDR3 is CASSQSSDSKAGELFF. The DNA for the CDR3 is TGCGCCAGCAGTCAATCTTCAGACTCGAAGGCCGGGGAGCTGTTTTTT.

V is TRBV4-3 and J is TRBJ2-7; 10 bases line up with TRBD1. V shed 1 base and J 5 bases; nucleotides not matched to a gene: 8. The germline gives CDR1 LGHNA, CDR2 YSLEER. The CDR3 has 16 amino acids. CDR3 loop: CASSQGSTGGFNEQYF. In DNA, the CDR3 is TGCGCCAGCAGCCAAGGGTCGACAGGGGGCTTCAACGAGCAGTACTTC.

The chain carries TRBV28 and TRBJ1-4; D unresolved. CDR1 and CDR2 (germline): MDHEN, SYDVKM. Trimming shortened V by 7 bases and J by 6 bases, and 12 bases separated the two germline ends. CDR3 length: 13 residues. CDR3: CASTGGIYEKLFF. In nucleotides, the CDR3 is TGTGCCAGCACGGGAGGGATTTATGAAAAACTGTTTTTT.

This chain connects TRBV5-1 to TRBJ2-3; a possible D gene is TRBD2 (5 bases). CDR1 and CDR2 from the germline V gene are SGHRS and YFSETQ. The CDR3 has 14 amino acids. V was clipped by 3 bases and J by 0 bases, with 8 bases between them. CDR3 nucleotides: TGCGCCAGCAGCTCCGGGATTAGCACAGATACGCAGTATTTT. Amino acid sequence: CASSSGISTDTQYF.

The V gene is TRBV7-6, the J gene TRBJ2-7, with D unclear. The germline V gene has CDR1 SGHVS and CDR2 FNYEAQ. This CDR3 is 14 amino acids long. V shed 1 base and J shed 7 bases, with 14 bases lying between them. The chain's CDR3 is CASSLVSYRVEQYF. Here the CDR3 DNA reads TGTGCCAGCAGCTTAGTAAGCTACCGAGTTGAGCAGTACTTC.

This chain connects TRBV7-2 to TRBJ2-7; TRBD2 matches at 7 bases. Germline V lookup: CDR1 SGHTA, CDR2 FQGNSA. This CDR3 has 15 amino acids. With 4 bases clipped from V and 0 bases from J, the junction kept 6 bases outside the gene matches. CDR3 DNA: TGTGCCAGCAGCTCCCCGAGGGAGGGCTCCTACGAGCAGTACTTC. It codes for CASSSPREGSYEQYF. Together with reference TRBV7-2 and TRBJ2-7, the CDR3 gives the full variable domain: GAGVSQSPSNKVTEKGKDVELRCDPISGHTALYWYRQSLGQGLEFLIYFQGNSAPDKSGLPSDRFSAERTGGSVSTLTIQRTQQEDSAVYLCASSSPREGSYEQYFGPGTRLTVT.

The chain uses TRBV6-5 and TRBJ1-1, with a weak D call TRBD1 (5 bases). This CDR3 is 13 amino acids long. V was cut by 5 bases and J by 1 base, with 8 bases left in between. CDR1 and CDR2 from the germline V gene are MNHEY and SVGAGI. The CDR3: CASSQGRNTEAFF. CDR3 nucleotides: TGTGCCAGCAGTCAGGGTAGGAACACTGAAGCTTTCTTT.

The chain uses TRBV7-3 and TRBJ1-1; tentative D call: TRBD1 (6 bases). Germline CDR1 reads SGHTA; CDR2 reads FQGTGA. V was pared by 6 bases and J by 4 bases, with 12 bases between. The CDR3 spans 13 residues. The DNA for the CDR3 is TGTGCCAGCAGTCTCGTCAGGGGCACTGAAGCTTTCTTT. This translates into CASSLVRGTEAFF.

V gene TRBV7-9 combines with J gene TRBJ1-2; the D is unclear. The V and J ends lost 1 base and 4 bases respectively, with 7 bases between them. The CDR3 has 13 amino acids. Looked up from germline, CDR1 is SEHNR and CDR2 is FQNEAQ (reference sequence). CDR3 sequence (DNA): TGTGCCAGCAGCTTAGAGACATCCTATGGCTACACCTTC. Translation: CASSLETSYGYTF.